The entry below describes one T cell receptor beta chain. Enrolled during active infection, Seattle patients were then followed longitudinally. Under the authors' procedure: Using reference gene primer amplification, nucleated cell counts were estimated. Method: immunoSEQ multiplex PCR; TCRdb's copy keeps in-frame clones and lacks some. From that table come the V and J calls and clone size; the DNA was used to work out D and trimming. The sample gives about 300,000 clones, 85% to 90% of which show up once; 6% to 8% is in the top ten. The sample belongs to a study of blood T cell repertoires in COVID-19. For the study at large: The United States, Italy and Spain supplied acute and convalescent COVID-19 samples. PBMCs, B-cell-depleted T cells, or T cells provided the cDNA or gDNA that made up the material.

This CDR3 has 17 amino acids. Germline V lookup: CDR1 SEHNR, CDR2 FQNEAQ (reference sequence). The J segment lost 2 bases and the V segment lost 4 bases, leaving 8 bases of the junction unmatched. V is TRBV7-9 and J is TRBJ2-3; 11 bases agree with TRBD2. The source of this sequence is a woman aged 45-59 years with COVID-19, enrolled during active disease. Specimen: peripheral blood. The CDR3 region is CASSSNSGRAVTDTQYF. In DNA, the CDR3 is TGTGCCAGCAGCTCGAATAGCGGGAGGGCCGTCACAGATACGCAGTATTTT.